One sample yielded the 21 T cell receptor beta chains listed below, sequenced in a study of blood T cells in healthy people across ages. PCR was performed a second time for about 7 to 12 cycles using a sample-barcoded 5' primer and a J-beta primer mix. TCRdb fed the 5' RACE reads into MiXCR, producing one record per CDR3 protein. There are under 950,000 distinct CDR3 sequences in the sample; about 20% occur only once, and about 22% lies in the top ten. Source material: blood. These receptors originate from a man in his 70s in good health.

This clonotype was seen a handful of times. Compared with germline, one end of the junction differs, possibly owing to a read error. The rearrangement uses TRBV3-1 and TRBJ1-2; D gene uncertain. Germline-derived CDR1 and CDR2 are LGHDT and YNNKEL (reference sequence). The CDR3 covers 15 residues. The CDR3 DNA follows: TGTGCCAGCAGTCAAGCAGCTGGTTCGGCCGGCGGCTACACCTTC. Translation gives CASSQAAGSAGGYTF.

In its sample, this clonotype was seen a few times. The chain employs TRBV24-1 and TRBJ2-3, with 9 nucleotides matching TRBD1. V lost 3 bases, J lost 2 bases, and 5 bases stayed unmatched. Per the germline V gene, CDR1 is KGHDR and CDR2 is SFDVKD. CDR3 length equals 16 residues. CDR3 nucleotides: TGTGCCACCAGTGATCGGGACAGGGCCTTCACAGATACGCAGTATTTT. This gives the protein CATSDRDRAFTDTQYF.

This clonotype was observed a few times. A clone one base away is much larger, so this may be a read error. The rearrangement joins TRBV20-1 to TRBJ1-2; D not resolved. The germline V gene encodes CDR1 DFQATT and CDR2 SNEGSKA (reference sequence). The CDR3 totals 12 residues. The CDR3 sequence: CSASGMVNGYAF. The DNA for the CDR3 is TGCAGTGCTAGCGGCATGGTGAATGGCTACGCCTTC.

The gene calls are TRBV29-1 and TRBJ1-1, with a weak D call TRBD1 (5 bases). Germline CDR1 SQVTM, CDR2 ANQGSEA. The V and J ends lost 2 bases and 6 bases respectively, with 7 bases between them. CDR3 length equals 11 residues. DNA for the CDR3: TGCAGCGTTGAATGGGGGGCTGAAGCTTTCTTT. Translated: CSVEWGAEAFF. The full variable domain, completed using reference TRBV29-1 and TRBJ1-1, is SAVISQKPSRDICQRGTSLTIQCQVDSQVTMMFWYRQQPGQSLTLIATANQGSEATYESGFVIDKFPISRPNLTFSTLTVSNMSPEDSSIYLCSVEWGAEAFFGQGTRLTVV.

This clonotype was found a few times. V usage is TRBV15 and J usage is TRBJ2-1, with a weak D call TRBD1 (6 bases). Trimming removed 2 bases at V and 8 bases at J, with 16 bases between. CDR1 and CDR2 (germline): LNHNV, YYDKDF (reference sequence). The CDR3 contains 15 residues. The CDR3 protein is CATSRKTVGADEQFF. CDR3 coding DNA: TGTGCCACCAGCAGAAAGACAGTGGGGGCTGATGAGCAGTTCTTC.

This clonotype was seen a handful of times. CDR3 residues: CASSPRLAGGFGTDTQYF. The CDR3 region has the DNA TGTGCCAGCTCACCAAGACTAGCGGGAGGTTTCGGCACAGATACGCAGTATTTT. The rearrangement links TRBV18 to TRBJ2-3; 13 bases agree with TRBD2. Unmatched junction bases numbered 6, after V lost 2 bases and J lost 1 base. Germline V gene sequence: CDR1 KGHSH, CDR2 LQKENI. The CDR3 loop spans 18 amino acids.

The chain recombines TRBV12-3 or TRBV12-4 with TRBJ2-7; 10 bases are shared with TRBD2. Gene TRBJ2-1 matches the end of the DNA better, so the J call may be wrong. The CDR3 is 15 amino acids. DNA for the CDR3: TGTGCCAGCAGGTTACTAGCGGGGATTGTAAATGAGCAGTTCTTC. Protein product: CASRLLAGIVNEQFF.

Notes on this clonotype: The germline gene is not matched at one end of the junction; a read error may be the cause. The V and J genes are TRBV6-6 and TRBJ2-5; 12 nucleotides align to TRBD2. The CDR3 sequence is 16 residues long. The germline V gene encodes CDR1 MNHNY and CDR2 SVGAGI (reference sequence). Written as DNA, the CDR3 is TGTACCAGCATCCACGGACTAGCGGGGACCCAAGAGACCCAGTACTTC. It yields the protein CTSIHGLAGTQETQYF.

The chain joins TRBV6-1 to TRBJ2-5; 7 bases line up with TRBD1. Germline assignment: CDR1 MNHNS and CDR2 SASEGT. V was clipped by 7 bases and J by 3 bases; unmatched bases: 8. This CDR3 region has 14 residues. CDR3 DNA sequence: TGTGCCAGCACCCTGAACAGGGGCGAAGAGACCCAGTACTTC. This gives the protein CASTLNRGEETQYF.

This clonotype was seen once. The rearrangement joins TRBV7-2 to TRBJ1-4, with 9 bases identical to TRBD1. The length of the CDR3 is 14 residues. Unmatched junction bases numbered 4, after V lost 5 bases and J lost 6 bases. CDR1 SGHTA and CDR2 FQGNSA come from the germline V gene. The CDR3 DNA sequence: TGTGCCAGCAGCGCCGGACAGGGGTATGAAAAACTGTTTTTT. Translating gives CASSAGQGYEKLFF.

This chain connects TRBV7-8 to TRBJ1-2; 9 bases agree with TRBD1. V gave up 5 bases and J gave up 5 bases; unmatched junction bases: 12. CDR3 size: 16 residues. In germline, CDR1 is SGHVS, CDR2 FQNEAQ. The CDR3 loop reads CASSLRLGTGSYGYTF. The CDR3 nucleotides are TGTGCCAGCAGCCTACGACTCGGGACAGGGTCGTATGGCTACACCTTC.

A remark on this clonotype: A junction end diverges from the germline sequence, so it may reflect a read error. The V gene is TRBV5-1, the J gene TRBJ2-1, with a weak D call TRBD1 (6 bases). This CDR3 comprises 15 residues. Germline V lookup: CDR1 SGHRS, CDR2 YFSETQ. CDR3 bases: TGCGCCAGCTGCTTGGAACAGGGATCCTACAATGAGCAGTTCTTC. Protein: CASCLEQGSYNEQFF.

This chain joins TRBV20-1 and TRBJ1-5; TRBD1 matches at 7 bases. CDR1 and CDR2 (germline): DFQATT, SNEGSKA (reference sequence). There are 13 residues in the CDR3. V shed 2 bases, J shed 6 bases, and the junction held 4 bases outside the gene matches. DNA of the CDR3: TGCAGTGCTAGACCCCAGGGGGGTCAGCCCCAGCATTTT. This gives the protein CSARPQGGQPQHF.

V is TRBV12-3 or TRBV12-4 and J is TRBJ1-2; no clear D gene. The CDR3 is 11 residues long. Trimming left V 4 bases short and J 7 bases short, with 7 bases between. The CDR3 sequence: CASSWGFGYTF. The CDR3 region has the DNA TGTGCCAGCAGTTGGGGTTTTGGCTACACCTTC.

In the case of this clonotype: A read error is possible here, since a much larger clone lies one base away. The rearrangement joins TRBV29-1 to TRBJ2-4; D may be TRBD2 (5 bases). The V end lost 1 base, the J end lost 9 bases, and 16 bases lay between the germline ends. Germline V gene sequence: CDR1 SQVTM, CDR2 ANQGSEA. The CDR3 runs 14 residues. This chain's CDR3 is CSVEGSDAAGIQYF. The CDR3 DNA reads TGCAGCGTTGAAGGCTCAGACGCCGCGGGCATTCAGTACTTC. The full variable domain, its missing parts supplied by reference TRBV29-1 and TRBJ2-4, is SAVISQKPSRDICQRGTSLTIQCQVDSQVTMMFWYRQQPGQSLTLIATANQGSEATYESGFVIDKFPISRPNLTFSTLTVSNMSPEDSSIYLCSVEGSDAAGIQYFGAGTRLSVL.

The chain uses TRBV6-6 and TRBJ1-1, with TRBD1 as a possible D gene (6 bases). The V end was cut by 7 bases, the J end by 4 bases, with 16 bases between. Germline V lookup: CDR1 MNHNY, CDR2 SVGAGI (reference sequence). The CDR3 runs 14 residues. The CDR3 is CASTGGRAGTEAFF. As DNA, the CDR3 is TGTGCCAGCACTGGGGGCAGGGCGGGCACTGAAGCTTTCTTT.

This clonotype was detected ten times or more. The CDR3 region is CASSLGGANQPQHF. The CDR3 region has the DNA TGCGCCAGCAGCTTGGGGGGGGCAAATCAGCCCCAGCATTTT. The rearrangement joins TRBV5-1 to TRBJ1-5, with a possible D match to TRBD1 (6 bases). V shed 0 bases and J shed 4 bases, with 8 bases lying between them. This CDR3 region has 14 residues. CDR1 is SGHRS and CDR2 is YFSETQ in the germline V gene.

This clonotype has only a few counts. The chain has TRBV24-1 and TRBJ2-3; D is uncertain. Trimming took off 5 bases at V and 5 bases at J, with 10 bases between the two ends. This CDR3 is built from 13 residues. Germline lookup yields CDR1 KGHDR and CDR2 SFDVKD. The CDR3 nucleotides read TGTGCCACCAGTGGGCCCCATAGAGATACGCAGTATTTT. This translates into CATSGPHRDTQYF.

The chain recombines TRBV29-1 with TRBJ2-7; TRBD1 aligns across 8 bases. This CDR3 has 12 amino acids. CDR1 is SQVTM and CDR2 is ANQGSEA in the germline V gene. Losses at the gene ends were 6 bases for V and 3 bases for J; bases not matched to a gene: 4. The CDR3 sequence is CSVGQVIYEQYF. CDR3 nucleotides: TGCAGCGTGGGACAGGTTATCTACGAGCAGTACTTC.

The chain couples TRBV20-1 to TRBJ2-1; a possible D gene is TRBD2 (5 bases). Trimming removed 6 bases at V and 2 bases at J, with 11 bases between. CDR3 length: 13 residues. CDR1 is DFQATT and CDR2 is SNEGSKA in the germline V gene (reference sequence). The CDR3 here is CSALAGAYNEQFF. CDR3 DNA sequence: TGCAGTGCCTTGGCCGGGGCCTACAATGAGCAGTTCTTC.

This clonotype was seen more than once but under ten times. The junction does not match germline at one end; this may be a read error. This rearrangement joins TRBV5-1 to TRBJ2-5; 11 bases are a match to TRBD1. From germline, CDR1 is SGHRS and CDR2 YFSETQ. This CDR3 contains 19 residues. CDR3 nucleotide sequence: TGCGCCAGCAGCCCCCGTATTTTAGCTAGGGACAGGGGGATTGATGCTTGGGTCTTC. It specifies CASSPRILARDRGIDAWVF.